The 25 T cell receptor beta chains reported below all come from one sample, sequenced in a study of tumor and adjacent non-tumor tissue in lung cancer. This sample's RNA came from whole unsorted tissue. TCRbeta libraries were built with three rounds of nested PCR, modified from ARM-PCR. TCRdb re-analysed the multiplex PCR reads in MiXCR, keeping a single row per CDR3 protein. Of approximately 76,000 distinct CDR3 sequences in the sample, 65% to 75% were seen once. The sample comprised lung tumor tissue. These receptors were taken from a woman in her 70s with non-small cell lung cancer.

The gene calls are TRBV12-3 or TRBV12-4 and TRBJ1-1; D unresolved. The CDR3 is 14 residues long. Trimming left V 2 bases short and J 9 bases short, with 16 bases between. The CDR3 is CASSLRHSPYQAFF. In DNA form, the CDR3 reads TGTGCCAGCAGTTTACGGCACAGCCCCTACCAAGCTTTCTTT.

The J gene is TRBJ1-3, the V gene TRBV29-1; D unresolved. CDR3 size: 14 residues. The germline V gene has CDR1 SQVTM and CDR2 ANQGSEA. This CDR3 is CRECGGEAGNTIYF. As DNA, the CDR3 is TGCAGAGAGTGTGGCGGGGAAGCAGGAAACACCATATATTTT.

On this clonotype: The junction shows a germline mismatch at one end, possibly a read error. This chain joins TRBV5-6 and TRBJ1-1; 8 bases line up with TRBD1. This CDR3 region has 15 residues. CDR1 SGHDT and CDR2 YYEEEE come from the germline V gene. Written as DNA, the CDR3 is TGTGCCAGCAGCTTGGGGACAGGGTTGAACACTGAGGCTTTCTTT. The encoded protein is CASSLGTGLNTEAFF.

In this sample, this clonotype turned up many times. This sequence joins TRBV28 and TRBJ2-7, with 7 bases aligning to TRBD2. Germline V gene data show CDR1 as MDHEN and CDR2 as SYDVKM. The CDR3 is 14 residues long. V shed 5 bases, J shed 0 bases, and the junction held 4 bases outside the gene matches. CDR3 residues: CASSTSDRSYEQYF. The CDR3 region has the DNA TGTGCCAGCAGTACTAGCGACCGCTCCTACGAGCAGTACTTC.

Turning to this clonotype: The junction departs from the called germline gene at one end, perhaps through a read error. The chain recombines TRBV28 with TRBJ2-7; tentatively, D is TRBD1 (6 bases). The CDR3 sequence is 14 residues long. Per germline, CDR1 MDHEN and CDR2 SYDVKM. The CDR3 region is CASMQGPTAYEQYF. DNA of the CDR3: TGTGCTAGCATGCAGGGGCCGACAGCATACGAGCAGTACTTC. Complete variable domain (other parts from reference TRBV28 and TRBJ2-7): DVKVTQSSRYLVKRTGEKVFLECVQDMDHENMFWYRQDPGLGLRLIYFSYDVKMKEKGDIPEGYSVSREKKERFSLILESASTNQTSMYLCASMQGPTAYEQYFGPGTRLTVT.

V usage is TRBV24-1 and J usage is TRBJ1-1; possibly TRBD1 for D (5 bases). Trimming pared 4 bases from V and 6 bases from J, leaving 17 bases between. Germline-derived CDR1 and CDR2 are KGHDR and SFDVKD. The CDR3 runs 15 residues. CDR3 nucleotide sequence: TGTGCCACCAGTGAGTCGGACGGGGGAGGCGCTGAAGCTTTCTTT. Its protein is CATSESDGGGAEAFF.

In its sample, this clonotype is medium-sized. The chain combines TRBV29-1 with TRBJ2-7; 9 bases line up with TRBD1. CDR1 and CDR2 (germline): SQVTM, ANQGSEA. The junction had 9 bases not matched to a gene; V was cut back by 4 bases and J by 2 bases. The CDR3 totals 15 residues. The chain's CDR3 is CSVGKGQGKAYEQYF. The DNA of the CDR3 is TGCAGCGTTGGAAAGGGACAGGGAAAGGCCTACGAGCAGTACTTC.

Only a few counts were recorded for this clonotype. With a much larger clone just one base away, this may be a read error. The rearrangement joins TRBV28 to TRBJ2-7; TRBD1 or TRBD2 may be the D gene (5 bases each). This CDR3 region has 15 residues. Germline CDR1 reads MDHEN; CDR2 reads SYDVKM. CDR3 region: CVSSSAGTDSYEQYF. The CDR3 nucleotides are TGTGTCAGCAGTTCCGCCGGGACGGATTCTTACGAGCAGTACTTC.

V usage is TRBV10-3 and J usage is TRBJ2-7; tentatively, D is TRBD2 (6 bases). Germline V lookup: CDR1 ENHRY, CDR2 SYGVKD. With 4 bases removed from V and 1 base from J, the gap between germline ends came to 14 bases. This CDR3 has 15 amino acids. The CDR3 here is CAISGGNSGSYEQYF. In DNA form, the CDR3 reads TGTGCCATCAGTGGCGGGAATAGCGGTTCCTACGAGCAGTACTTC.

Details on this clonotype: The conserved phenylalanine or tryptophan normally closing the CDR3 is absent here, so this likely arose from a read error. The rearrangement joins TRBV4-1 to TRBJ2-7; D gene unclear. The length of the CDR3 is 14 residues. CDR1 and CDR2 from the germline V gene are MGHRA and YSYEKL. The germline V and J ends were trimmed by 2 bases and 1 base, with 9 bases remaining between them. The CDR3: CASSQSPASYEQYL. The DNA for the CDR3 is TGCGCCAGCAGCCAATCACCAGCATCCTACGAGCAGTACCTC.

As regards this clonotype: Compared with germline, one end of the junction differs, possibly owing to a read error. V and J are TRBV6-5 and TRBJ1-5; D unclear. The CDR3 length is 14 residues. Germline V lookup: CDR1 MNHEY, CDR2 SVGAGI. The CDR3 DNA reads TGTGACAGCAGTTTATATTATAGCAATCAGCGCCAGCATTTT. Its protein product is CDSSLYYSNQRQHF.

The chain joins TRBV6-5 to TRBJ2-2; the D gene is possibly TRBD2 (5 bases). Germline-derived CDR1 and CDR2 are MNHEY and SVGAGI. The CDR3 is 14 amino acids. Trimming took 5 bases from V and 16 from J, leaving 23 bases between them. The CDR3 DNA reads as TGTGCCAGCAGTACACGGGAAAACACCGGGTTGCCGTTTTTT. It translates to CASSTRENTGLPFF.

With regard to this clonotype: A read error may produce the germline difference seen at one junction end. The chain employs TRBV4-2 and TRBJ1-3, with TRBD1 as a possible D gene (5 bases). Germline-derived CDR1 and CDR2 are LGHNA and YNFKEQ. CDR3 length: 13 residues. The CDR3 reads CASSQRGRDSIYF. In DNA, the CDR3 is TGTGCAAGCAGCCAAAGGGGACGGGACTCCATATATTTT.

This clonotype showed up many times. The V gene is TRBV6-1, the J gene TRBJ1-3; D not resolved. Germline V gene lookup returns CDR1 MNHNS and CDR2 SASEGT. This CDR3 is built from 14 residues. The V end lost 0 bases, the J end lost 2 bases, and 5 bases lay between the germline ends. CDR3 residues: CASSEAAAGNTIYF. Here the CDR3 DNA reads TGTGCCAGCAGTGAAGCAGCAGCTGGAAACACCATATATTTT.

At least ten counts were recorded for this clonotype. The V call is TRBV30, the J call TRBJ1-1; D gene uncertain. Germline V lookup: CDR1 GTSNPN, CDR2 SVGIG (reference sequence). V was pared by 5 bases and J by 1 base, with 8 bases between. This CDR3 has 12 amino acids. The CDR3 protein is CAWGVGNTEAFF. CDR3 nucleotides: TGTGCCTGGGGGGTAGGGAACACTGAAGCTTTCTTT.

To note about this clonotype: An end of the junction differs from the germline gene, which may be a read error. This rearrangement joins TRBV11-3 to TRBJ2-7; D is uncertain. The germline V gene encodes CDR1 SGHNT and CDR2 YENEEA. The CDR3 length is 13 residues. CDR3 region: CASGSYLGREQYF. CDR3 coding DNA: TGTGCCAGCGGCTCATACTTAGGGCGCGAGCAGTATTTC.

Worth noting for this clonotype: A read error may produce the germline difference seen at one junction end. The chain links TRBV6-2 or TRBV6-3 to TRBJ2-1; TRBD2 aligns across 10 bases. Germline V gene lookup returns CDR1 MNHEY and CDR2 SVGEGT. The CDR3 is 16 amino acids. In nucleotides, the CDR3 is TGTACCAGCAGCTACCGATTAGCGGGAGGTGGCAATGGGCAGTTCTTC. Encoded protein: CTSSYRLAGGGNGQFF.

Comment on this clonotype: At one of its ends the junction is not consistent with the germline gene, which may arise from a read error. The chain has TRBV6-1 and TRBJ2-7; D is perhaps TRBD1 (5 bases). Per the germline V gene, CDR1 is MNHNS and CDR2 is SASEGT. CDR3 size: 15 residues. The chain's CDR3 is CVSSEVNRIPNEQYF. The CDR3 DNA reads as TGTGTCAGCAGTGAAGTGAACAGGATCCCCAACGAGCAGTACTTC.

The table lists this clonotype with a few counts. A junction end diverges from the germline sequence, so it may reflect a read error. The chain recombines TRBV6-5 with TRBJ1-1, with D possibly matching TRBD1 (5 bases). The CDR3 totals 16 residues. Per the germline V gene, CDR1 is MNHEY and CDR2 is SVGAGI. CDR3 sequence: CASSYSMGDGKAEAFF. The CDR3 nucleotides are TGCGCCAGCAGTTACTCCATGGGGGATGGTAAGGCTGAAGCTTTCTTT.

Concerning this clonotype itself: Germline is not matched at one junction end, which may reflect a read error. V gene TRBV29-1 combines with J gene TRBJ2-7; D is uncertain. The germline V gene encodes CDR1 SQVTM and CDR2 ANQGSEA. The length of the CDR3 is 13 residues. The CDR3 sequence: CNVELGSHYEQYF. CDR3 coding DNA: TGCAACGTTGAACTCGGTAGCCATTACGAGCAGTACTTC.

This clonotype was picked up a small number of times. The junction does not match germline at one end; this may be a read error. The V call is TRBV20-1, the J call TRBJ2-1, with a possible D match to TRBD2 (6 bases). Germline V gives CDR1 DFQATT, CDR2 SNEGSKA (reference sequence). The CDR3 has 13 amino acids. Here the CDR3 DNA reads TGCAGTGCATCGGGCGGGGCCAACAATGAACAGTTCTTC. It codes for CSASGGANNEQFF.

In the case of this clonotype: An end of the junction differs from the germline gene, which may be a read error. The chain uses TRBV5-4 and TRBJ2-7; perhaps TRBD1 as D (6 bases). This CDR3 has 14 amino acids. CDR1 is SGHNT and CDR2 is YYREEE in the germline V gene (reference sequence). Written as DNA, the CDR3 is TGTGCCAGCAGCCAAAGGGACACACTATACGAGCACTACTTC. As protein: CASSQRDTLYEHYF.

In its sample, this clonotype was seen a few times. The chain employs TRBV20-1 and TRBJ1-2; no firm D call. CDR1 is DFQATT, CDR2 SNEGSKA, per germline (reference sequence). This CDR3 is built from 14 residues. The DNA of the CDR3 is TGCAATGTTAGAGAGATCGCCAGATTCTATGGCTACACCTTC. This translates into CNVREIARFYGYTF.

A word on this clonotype: Being one base from a much bigger clone, this may be a read error. The chain links TRBV28 to TRBJ2-7, with D possibly TRBD2 on 6 matching bases. The V and J ends lost 6 bases and 3 bases respectively, with 12 bases between them. CDR3 length: 13 amino acids. Germline CDR1 and CDR2: MDHEN and SYDVKM. CDR3 nucleotides: TGTGCCAGCAGGATAGCGGACTTCTACGAGCAGTACTTC. It is translated as CASRIADFYEQYF.

Comments on this clonotype: The CDR3 does not close with the conserved phenylalanine or tryptophan, likely indicating a read error. The chain combines TRBV6-6 with TRBJ2-3, with D possibly matching TRBD2 (5 bases). CDR1 and CDR2 (germline): MNHNY, SVGAGI (reference sequence). CDR3 length: 15 residues. The DNA of the CDR3 is TGTGCCAGCAGTTACCCGAGTGCTAGCACAGATAGGCAGTATTTG. It yields the protein CASSYPSASTDRQYL.